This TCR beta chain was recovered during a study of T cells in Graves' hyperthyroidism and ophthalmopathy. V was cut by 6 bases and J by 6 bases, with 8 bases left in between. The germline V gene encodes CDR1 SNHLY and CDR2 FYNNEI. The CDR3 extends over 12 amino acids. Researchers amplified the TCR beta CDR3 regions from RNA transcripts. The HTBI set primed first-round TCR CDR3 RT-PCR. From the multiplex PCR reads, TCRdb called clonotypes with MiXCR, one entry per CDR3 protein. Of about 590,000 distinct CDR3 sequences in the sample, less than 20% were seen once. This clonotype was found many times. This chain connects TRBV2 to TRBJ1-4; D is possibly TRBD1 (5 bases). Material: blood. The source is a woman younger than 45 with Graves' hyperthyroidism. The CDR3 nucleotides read TGTGCCAGCAGGGGGGACGATGAAAAACTGTTTTTT. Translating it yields CASRGDDEKLFF. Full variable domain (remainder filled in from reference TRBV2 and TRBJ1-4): EPEVTQTPSHQVTQMGQEVILRCVPISNHLYFYWYRQILGQKVEFLVSFYNNEISEKSEIFDDQFSVERPDGSNFTLKIRSTKLEDSAMYFCASRGDDEKLFFGSGTQLSVL.